The present entry profiles one T cell receptor beta chain with its context. This CDR3 has 17 residues. Looked up from germline, CDR1 is SGHNT and CDR2 is YENEEA. Trimming stripped 5 bases from V and 3 bases from J, with 19 bases between. This entry comes from a study of T cell changes during pregnancy in multiple sclerosis. Assay: immunoSEQ multiplex PCR; the TCRdb copy retains only in-frame clones and omits some. The data show fewer than 85,000 clones, approximately 90% seen once. This chain uses TRBV11-3 with TRBJ2-2, with D perhaps matching TRBD1 (5 bases). Sequences were derived from peripheral blood, sampled before pregnancy. This clonotype originated in a female donor with multiple sclerosis, enrolled in a pregnancy study. The CDR3 loop is CASSTRSRGRDTGELFF. The DNA of the CDR3 is TGTGCCAGCAGCACCCGATCAAGGGGCAGAGACACCGGGGAGCTGTTTTTT.